Shown below are 6 T cell receptor beta chains from a single sample sequenced in a study of blood T cell repertoires in COVID-19. Profiled with immunoSEQ multiplex PCR; TCRdb holds only in-frame clones, not every one. The top ten clones hold 5.5% to 7.5% of a sample with some 100,000 clones, roughly four fifths of them seen once. Source material: peripheral blood. These receptors all come from a man aged 45-60 years with active or convalescent COVID-19.

The genes are TRBV3-1 (or the pseudogene TRBV3-2) and TRBJ2-5; D possibly corresponds to TRBD1 (6 bases). V dropped 5 bases and J dropped 4 bases, with 11 bases sitting between them. CDR3 length: 13 amino acids. The germline V gene has CDR1 LGHDT and CDR2 YNNKEL (reference sequence). CDR3 DNA: TGTGCCAGCAGCAAGGGGGAGCGAGAGACCCAGTACTTC. This codes for CASSKGERETQYF.

The V gene is TRBV21-1, the J gene TRBJ2-5; TRBD1 is taken as the D call from the table, unchecked against the DNA. TRBV21-1 is a pseudogene segment. The CDR3 loop spans 11 amino acids. The CDR3 DNA follows: TGTGCCAGGACAGCCCAAGAGACCCAGTACTTC. It yields the protein CARTAQETQYF.

This clone was found a few times. The gene calls are TRBV3-1 (or the pseudogene TRBV3-2) and TRBJ2-7; TRBD1 agrees at 11 bases. This CDR3 is 17 amino acids long. Trimming at V came to 3 bases and at J to 7 bases, leaving 14 bases not matched to a gene. Germline-derived CDR1 and CDR2 are LGHDT and YNNKEL (reference sequence). The CDR3 protein is CASSQQKMDRGQREQYV. The CDR3 region has the DNA TGTGCCAGCAGCCAGCAAAAGATGGACAGGGGGCAGCGGGAGCAGTACGTC.

This clone showed up just once. The chain links TRBV28 to TRBJ1-3; D gene unclear. The CDR3 has 17 residues. In germline, CDR1 is MDHEN, CDR2 SYDVKM. Trimming shortened V by 2 bases and J by 0 bases, and 14 bases separated the two germline ends. The CDR3: CASSLESYSVSGNTIYF. The CDR3 nucleotides read TGTGCCAGCAGTTTAGAGAGCTATTCCGTCTCTGGAAACACCATATATTTT. Drawing the rest from reference TRBV28 and TRBJ1-3, the complete variable domain is DVKVTQSSRYLVKRTGEKVFLECVQDMDHENMFWYRQDPGLGLRLIYFSYDVKMKEKGDIPEGYSVSREKKERFSLILESASTNQTSMYLCASSLESYSVSGNTIYFGEGSWLTVV.

The chain links TRBV5-1 to TRBJ2-5; 7 bases align to TRBD1. After removal of 2 bases from V and 4 bases from J, the junction contained 8 bases not matched to a gene. CDR1 SGHRS and CDR2 YFSETQ come from the germline V gene. The CDR3 runs to 15 residues. Here the CDR3 reads CASSLQGPLRETQYF. The CDR3 coding sequence is TGCGCCAGCAGCTTACAGGGGCCTCTAAGAGAGACCCAGTACTTC.

V is TRBV27 and J is TRBJ1-3; TRBD1 is a possible D gene (5 bases). Trimming removed 0 bases at V and 4 bases at J, with 13 bases between. In germline, CDR1 is MNHEY, CDR2 SMNVEV (reference sequence). CDR3 length: 16 residues. CDR3 region: CASSLSNQGSGNTIYF. CDR3 coding DNA: TGTGCCAGCAGTTTATCAAATCAGGGTTCCGGAAACACCATATATTTT.